The following is a TCR beta chain sequence with its context. No antigen is known for it. The source of the sample is a study of Graves' ophthalmopathy and Graves' hyperthyroidism. Study as a whole: Stable hyperthyroidism denotes an absence of ophthalmopathy throughout 18 months of follow-up.

Notes on the study in general: Also, most clonotypes expanded in the thyroid above 0.001 frequency appeared in blood. Sensitivity reached 55% to 71% and specificity under 85% when the model predicted ophthalmopathy progression.

Other autoimmune diseases, uncontrolled infections, pregnancy or lactation ruled patients out of participation. RNA served as the template for amplifying TCR beta CDR3 regions. RT-PCR was first run with HTBI primers, then multiplex PCR in a second round. TCRdb reprocessed the multiplex PCR reads with MiXCR, giving one entry per CDR3 protein. This repertoire shows about 500,000 distinct CDR3 sequences, approximately 35% found once; its top ten account for over 3.5%. In germline, CDR1 is DFQATT, CDR2 SNEGSKA (reference sequence). The CDR3 consists of 14 residues. The germline V and J ends were trimmed by 0 bases and 2 bases, with 10 bases remaining between them.

Sequencing input: peripheral blood or thyroid tissue (not recorded which). The V call is TRBV20-1, the J call TRBJ1-2, with D hard to call. This clonotype originated in an adult man with Graves' hyperthyroidism. The CDR3 DNA follows: TGCAGTGCTAGAGAGCTCCCGGGAAACTATGGCTACACCTTC. Translation: CSARELPGNYGYTF.